This TCR beta chain is from a study of T cells in Graves' hyperthyroidism and ophthalmopathy. The CDR3 extends over 11 amino acids. Germline CDR1 is MNHNS and CDR2 is SASEGT. Trimming pared 4 bases from V and 4 bases from J, leaving 3 bases between. RNA transcripts served as the template for amplifying TCR beta CDR3 regions. During a first-round RT-PCR of the TCR CDR3, the HTBI primer set was used. TCRdb re-called the multiplex PCR reads through MiXCR, storing one row per CDR3 protein. The sample includes around 560,000 distinct CDR3 sequences, approximately 15% of them seen just once. The sequenced sample consisted of blood. The chain has TRBV6-1 and TRBJ2-3; D gene unclear. The receptor was isolated from a young woman with Graves' hyperthyroidism. The CDR3 loop is CASSVSDTQYF. The CDR3, as DNA: TGTGCCAGCAGTGTTTCAGATACGCAGTATTTT.